These T cell receptor beta chains were read from a single sample in a study of blood T cells in healthy people across ages. TCRdb re-derived calls from the 5' RACE reads in MiXCR, one entry per CDR3 protein. The sample holds hundreds of thousands of distinct CDR3 sequences; 24% are singletons and the top ten take just over 8.5%. The sample also formed part of further work on T cells of mothers and their children.

Material for sequencing was blood. These receptor sequences come from a boy between 5 and 17 years old in good health. CDR3s leave out the opening cysteine and the closing phenylalanine or tryptophan.

J: TRBJ1-3; V: TRBV5-5; CDR3: ASSFRLSPGNTIY
J: TRBJ1-2; V: TRBV29-1; CDR3: SVEAQNGYT
J: TRBJ1-2; V: TRBV7-2; CDR3: ASSLQGYGYT
J: TRBJ1-4; V: TRBV4-3; CDR3: ASIQRATVTNEKLF
J: .; V: TRBV5-7; CDR3: ASSRGQGAINEQF
J: TRBJ1-5; V: TRBV20-1; CDR3: SARDPVEINQPQH
J: TRBJ1-2; V: TRBV9; CDR3: ASSAPWQDGYT
J: TRBJ2-1; V: TRBV4-3; CDR3: ASSQGTGESSYNEQF
J: TRBJ2-7; V: TRBV20-1; CDR3: SVPSGGLSYEQY
J: TRBJ2-5; V: TRBV20-1; CDR3: SAVGRGGQETQY
J: TRBJ2-1; V: TRBV3-1; CDR3: ASSPVSGNYNEQF
J: TRBJ2-3; V: TRBV7-9; CDR3: ASSYLLGQGTDTQY
J: TRBJ2-3; V: TRBV7-2; CDR3: ASGTTDTQY
J: TRBJ2-7; V: TRBV10-3; CDR3: AISESIGGTEQY
J: TRBJ2-2; V: TRBV20-1; CDR3: SAIQGQANTGELF
J: TRBJ1-1; V: TRBV7-9; CDR3: ASSRRDRGVKDTEAF
J: TRBJ2-5; V: TRBV20-1; CDR3: SATTPGTPHETQY
J: TRBJ2-3; V: TRBV6-4; CDR3: ASSEAAGGTDTQY
J: TRBJ2-1; V: TRBV2; CDR3: ASKDRGYNEQF
J: TRBJ1-5; V: TRBV15; CDR3: ATSSGAVPSGPQH
J: TRBJ2-1; V: TRBV6-4; CDR3: ASSLVRRTYNEQF
J: TRBJ2-1; V: TRBV25-1; CDR3: ASSVGASFLGEQF
J: .; V: TRBV5-1; CDR3: ASSSGLAGGRRETQY
J: TRBJ1-4; V: TRBV7-9; CDR3: ASTVSGGEEKLF
J: TRBJ2-7; V: TRBV4-3; CDR3: ASSPYTRGEQY
J: TRBJ1-1; V: TRBV7-8; CDR3: ASSKAQGVNTEAF
J: TRBJ2-5; V: TRBV7-9; CDR3: ASIAEGYYKETQY
J: TRBJ2-5; V: TRBV4-1; CDR3: ASSLSVGETQY
J: TRBJ2-7; V: TRBV20-1; CDR3: SARVKGDEQY
J: TRBJ1-4; V: TRBV4-2; CDR3: ASSHLSEKLF
J: TRBJ1-2; V: TRBV28; CDR3: ASRAPTGGNYGYT
J: TRBJ2-4; V: TRBV7-2; CDR3: ASSFTGGGGNIQY
J: .; V: TRBV4-3; CDR3: ASSQVLPGQVVNEQF
J: TRBJ1-1; V: TRBV28; CDR3: ASRPLQGTEAF
J: TRBJ1-3; V: TRBV6-1; CDR3: ASTKGQGAYGNTIY
J: TRBJ1-2; V: TRBV27; CDR3: ASSPDGAYGYT
J: TRBJ2-2; V: TRBV7-7; CDR3: ASSLTAGGELF
J: TRBJ2-7; V: TRBV28; CDR3: ASSELNYEQY
J: TRBJ1-4; V: TRBV6-1; CDR3: ASRVSWGSNEKLF
J: TRBJ2-7; V: TRBV27; CDR3: ASSLSPYRRPGTYEQY
J: TRBJ1-6; V: TRBV7-9; CDR3: ASSLAGRSTYNSPLH
J: TRBJ2-7; V: TRBV11-2; CDR3: ASSLRTGFWFYEQY
J: TRBJ2-2; V: TRBV27; CDR3: ASTGSDTGELF